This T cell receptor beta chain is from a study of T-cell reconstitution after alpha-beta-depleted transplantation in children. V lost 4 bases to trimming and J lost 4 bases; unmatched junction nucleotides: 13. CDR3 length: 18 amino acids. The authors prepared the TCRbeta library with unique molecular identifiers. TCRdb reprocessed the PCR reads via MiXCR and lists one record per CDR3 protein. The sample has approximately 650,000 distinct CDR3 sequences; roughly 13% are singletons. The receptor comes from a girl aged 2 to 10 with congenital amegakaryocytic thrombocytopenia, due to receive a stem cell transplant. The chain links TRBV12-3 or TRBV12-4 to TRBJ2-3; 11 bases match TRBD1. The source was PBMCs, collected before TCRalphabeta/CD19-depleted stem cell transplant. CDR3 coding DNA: TGTGCCAGCAGTTCATCCTACCGGACAGGGGGCGGTTCAGATACGCAGTATTTT. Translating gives CASSSSYRTGGGSDTQYF.